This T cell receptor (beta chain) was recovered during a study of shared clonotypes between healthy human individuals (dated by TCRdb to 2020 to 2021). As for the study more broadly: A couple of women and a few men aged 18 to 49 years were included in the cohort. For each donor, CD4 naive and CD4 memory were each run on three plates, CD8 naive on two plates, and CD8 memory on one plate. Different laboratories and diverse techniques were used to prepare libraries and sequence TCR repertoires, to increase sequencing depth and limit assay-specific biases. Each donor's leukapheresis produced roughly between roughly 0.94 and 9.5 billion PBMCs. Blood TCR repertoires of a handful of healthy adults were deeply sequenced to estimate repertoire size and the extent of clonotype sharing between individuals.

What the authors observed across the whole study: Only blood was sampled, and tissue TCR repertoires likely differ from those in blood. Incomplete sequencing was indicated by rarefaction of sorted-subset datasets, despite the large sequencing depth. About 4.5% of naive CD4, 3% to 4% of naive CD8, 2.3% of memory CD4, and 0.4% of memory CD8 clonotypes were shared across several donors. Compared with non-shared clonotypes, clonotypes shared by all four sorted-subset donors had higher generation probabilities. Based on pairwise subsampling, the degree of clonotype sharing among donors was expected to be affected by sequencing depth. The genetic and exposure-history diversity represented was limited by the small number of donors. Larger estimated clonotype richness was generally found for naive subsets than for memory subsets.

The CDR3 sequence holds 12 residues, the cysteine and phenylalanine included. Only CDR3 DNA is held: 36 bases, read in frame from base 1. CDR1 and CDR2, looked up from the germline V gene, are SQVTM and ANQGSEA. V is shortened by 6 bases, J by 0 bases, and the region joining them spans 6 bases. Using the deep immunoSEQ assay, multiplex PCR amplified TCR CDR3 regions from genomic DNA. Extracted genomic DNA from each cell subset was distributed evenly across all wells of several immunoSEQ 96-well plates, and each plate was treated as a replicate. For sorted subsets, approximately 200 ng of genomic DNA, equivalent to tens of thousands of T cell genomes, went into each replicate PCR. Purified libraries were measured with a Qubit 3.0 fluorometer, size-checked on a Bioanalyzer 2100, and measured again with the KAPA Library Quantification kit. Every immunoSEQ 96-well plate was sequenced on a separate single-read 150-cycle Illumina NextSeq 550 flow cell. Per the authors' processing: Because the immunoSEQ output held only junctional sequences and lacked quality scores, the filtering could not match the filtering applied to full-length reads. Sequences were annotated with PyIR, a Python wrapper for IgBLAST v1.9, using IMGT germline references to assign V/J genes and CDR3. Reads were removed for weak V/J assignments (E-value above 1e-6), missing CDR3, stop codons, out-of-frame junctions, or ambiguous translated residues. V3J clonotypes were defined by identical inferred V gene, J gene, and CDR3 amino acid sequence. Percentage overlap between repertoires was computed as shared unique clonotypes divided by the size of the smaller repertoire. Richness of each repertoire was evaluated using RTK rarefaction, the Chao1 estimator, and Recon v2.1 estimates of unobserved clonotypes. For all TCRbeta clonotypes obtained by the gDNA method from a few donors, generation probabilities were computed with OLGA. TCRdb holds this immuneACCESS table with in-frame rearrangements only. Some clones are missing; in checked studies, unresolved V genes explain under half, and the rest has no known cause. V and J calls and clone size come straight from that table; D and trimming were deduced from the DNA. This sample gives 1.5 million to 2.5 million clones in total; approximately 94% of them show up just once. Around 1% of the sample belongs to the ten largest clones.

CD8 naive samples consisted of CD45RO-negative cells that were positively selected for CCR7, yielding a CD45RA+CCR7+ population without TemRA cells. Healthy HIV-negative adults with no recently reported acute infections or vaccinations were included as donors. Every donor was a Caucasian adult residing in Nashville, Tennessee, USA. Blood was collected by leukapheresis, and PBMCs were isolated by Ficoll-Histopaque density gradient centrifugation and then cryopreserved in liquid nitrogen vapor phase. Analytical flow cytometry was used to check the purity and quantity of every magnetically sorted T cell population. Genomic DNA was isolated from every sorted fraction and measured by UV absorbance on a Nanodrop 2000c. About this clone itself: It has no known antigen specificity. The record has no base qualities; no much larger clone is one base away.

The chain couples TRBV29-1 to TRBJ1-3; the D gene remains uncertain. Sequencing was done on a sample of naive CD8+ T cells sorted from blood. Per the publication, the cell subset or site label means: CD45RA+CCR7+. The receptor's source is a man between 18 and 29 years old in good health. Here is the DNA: TGCAGCGTGGGCGCCTCTGGAAACACCATATATTTT. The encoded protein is CSVGASGNTIYF.